The 19 T cell receptor beta chains in this list originate from one sample, sequenced in a study of T cell responses to AZD1222 COVID-19 vaccine. The data were produced by immunoSEQ multiplex PCR, yet TCRdb's version contains in-frame clones alone and is incomplete. Of roughly 110,000 clones in the sample, 90% are singletons; the top ten hold approximately 5%. This material consisted of peripheral blood, taken on day 0 of AZD1222 vaccination. The receptors shown here come from an adult in good health.

CDR3 residues: CASSPTKSTSFPDTQYF. CDR3 coding DNA: TGTGCCAGCAGCCCTACCAAAAGCACTAGCTTCCCAGATACGCAGTATTTT. This chain uses TRBV5-4 with TRBJ2-3, with D maybe TRBD2 (6 bases). The CDR3 length is 17 residues. CDR1 and CDR2 (germline): SGHNT, YYREEE (reference sequence). V was shortened by 4 bases and J by 4 bases, with 22 bases between the two germline ends. Drawing the rest from reference TRBV5-4 and TRBJ2-3, the complete variable domain is ETGVTQSPTHLIKTRGQQVTLRCSSQSGHNTVSWYQQALGQGPQFIFQYYREEENGRGNFPPRFSGLQFPNYSSELNVNALELDDSALYLCASSPTKSTSFPDTQYFGPGTRLTVL.

V and J are TRBV28 and TRBJ1-4, with 7 bases identical to TRBD1. The trim removed 5 bases at V and 8 bases at J, leaving 8 bases unmatched. The CDR3 length is 14 residues. Germline V gene data show CDR1 as MDHEN and CDR2 as SYDVKM. CDR3 sequence (DNA): TGTGCCAGCAGTCCAACAGGGGCCAGCGAAAAACTGTTTTTT. Its translation: CASSPTGASEKLFF.

V gene TRBV7-2 combines with J gene TRBJ1-6; D not resolved. Germline V lookup: CDR1 SGHTA, CDR2 FQGNSA. V shed 1 base and J shed 10 bases, with 2 bases lying between them. This CDR3 contains 11 residues. In DNA, the CDR3 is TGTGCCAGCAGCTTAGGATCACCCCTCCACTTT. Amino acids: CASSLGSPLHF.

V is TRBV27 and J is TRBJ1-2, with a possible D match to TRBD1 (5 bases). The CDR3 extends over 16 amino acids. V shed 7 bases and J shed 2 bases, with 20 bases lying between them. Germline values: CDR1 MNHEY, CDR2 SMNVEV (reference sequence). The CDR3 nucleotides read TGTGCCAGCACCGATCTTACGGCAGGGCCCAACTATGGCTACACCTTC. This translates into CASTDLTAGPNYGYTF.

The rearrangement joins TRBV5-1 to TRBJ1-5, with 7 bases identical to TRBD1. The CDR3 runs 16 residues. Trimming took 2 bases from V and 7 from J; bases not matched to a gene: 12. The germline V gene encodes CDR1 SGHRS and CDR2 YFSETQ. CDR3 nucleotide sequence: TGCGCCAGCAGCTTCAGCCCCATCCACAGGGGCCAGCCCCAGCATTTT. Encoded protein: CASSFSPIHRGQPQHF.

This chain joins TRBV10-2 and TRBJ2-1; 9 bases fit TRBD1. The germline gives CDR1 WSHSY, CDR2 SAAADI. This CDR3 comprises 15 residues. The V gene end was trimmed by 6 bases and the J gene end by 4 bases; junction bases not matched to a gene: 7. The CDR3 spells CASSRTGTGYNEQFF. The CDR3 bases are TGCGCCAGCAGCCGAACCGGGACAGGGTACAATGAGCAGTTCTTC.

This sequence joins TRBV10-2 and TRBJ1-1; D call uncertain. V dropped 6 bases and J dropped 4 bases, with 9 bases sitting between them. CDR1 and CDR2 (germline): WSHSY, SAAADI. The CDR3 runs 12 residues. This CDR3 is CASRQGSTEAFF. DNA of the CDR3: TGCGCCAGCAGACAAGGGAGCACTGAAGCTTTCTTT.

This chain connects TRBV3-1 (or the pseudogene TRBV3-2) to TRBJ1-2; no firm D call. The CDR3 is 14 residues long. V shed 2 bases and J shed 9 bases, with 16 bases lying between them. Germline lookup yields CDR1 LGHDT and CDR2 YNNKEL (reference sequence). The CDR3 DNA follows: TGTGCCAGCAGCCAATATTCAGCCCGTAAGAGCTACACCTTC. Protein product: CASSQYSARKSYTF.

The chain uses TRBV5-1 and TRBJ2-7; the match to TRBD2 covers 7 bases. This CDR3 region has 16 residues. CDR1 SGHRS and CDR2 YFSETQ come from the germline V gene. With 0 bases clipped from V and 5 bases from J, the junction kept 11 bases outside the gene matches. The CDR3, as DNA: TGCGCCAGCAGCTTGGACGAACCGGGAGGTAGCCACGAGCAGTACTTC. It translates to CASSLDEPGGSHEQYF.

The V call is TRBV21-1, the J call TRBJ2-7; the table's D call, TRBD1, was not checked against the DNA. TRBV21-1 is noted as a pseudogene. The CDR3 is 16 amino acids. CDR3 sequence: CASSKGYDRESYEQYF. The CDR3 nucleotides read TGTGCCAGCAGCAAAGGTTATGACAGGGAGTCCTACGAGCAGTACTTC.

This sequence joins TRBV5-1 and TRBJ2-2; D call uncertain. The V gene lost 0 bases and the J gene lost 4 bases, with 10 bases spanning the gap. Per germline, CDR1 SGHRS and CDR2 YFSETQ. The CDR3 length is 15 residues. The DNA for the CDR3 is TGCGCCAGCAGCTTGGTCGACCCATCCACCGGGGAGCTGTTTTTT. Translation gives CASSLVDPSTGELFF.

This rearrangement joins TRBV7-3 to TRBJ1-1; D gene uncertain. With 6 bases removed from V and 4 bases from J, the gap between germline ends came to 9 bases. The length of the CDR3 is 12 residues. Germline lookup yields CDR1 SGHTA and CDR2 FQGTGA. CDR3 in amino acids: CASRSPGTEAFF. The CDR3 DNA is TGTGCCAGCAGATCTCCTGGCACTGAAGCTTTCTTT.

The genes are TRBV13 and TRBJ1-1; D gene ambiguous. Germline V gene lookup returns CDR1 PRHDT and CDR2 FYEKMQ (reference sequence). This CDR3 is built from 13 residues. With 10 bases removed from V and 3 bases from J, the gap between germline ends came to 15 bases. CDR3 coding DNA: TGTGCCACCAAGGGCCTCGTCGACACTGAAGCTTTCTTT. Translating it yields CATKGLVDTEAFF.

The chain uses TRBV27 and TRBJ1-2; TRBD1 matches 7 bases. Germline-derived CDR1 and CDR2 are MNHEY and SMNVEV (reference sequence). V shed 6 bases, J shed 4 bases, and the junction held 5 bases outside the gene matches. The CDR3 runs 13 residues. The DNA of the CDR3 is TGTGCCAGCAGAGACAGGGCGGGCTATGGCTACACCTTC. Protein product: CASRDRAGYGYTF.

The chain is built from TRBV9 and TRBJ2-3, with unresolved D. Germline CDR1 SGDLS, CDR2 YYNGEE. This CDR3 comprises 11 residues. Trimming took 0 bases from V and 4 from J, leaving 0 bases between them. This chain's CDR3 is CASSVADTQYF. The DNA for the CDR3 is TGTGCCAGCAGCGTAGCAGATACGCAGTATTTT.

This clone came up once. The gene calls are TRBV18 and TRBJ1-5; the D gene is possibly TRBD1 (5 bases). From germline, CDR1 is KGHSH and CDR2 LQKENI. The V and J ends lost 2 bases and 4 bases respectively, with 15 bases between them. The CDR3 runs 16 residues. This CDR3 reads CASSPDRGVFNQPQHF. The CDR3 nucleotides are TGTGCCAGCTCACCAGATAGAGGGGTTTTTAATCAGCCCCAGCATTTT.

The chain links TRBV6-5 to TRBJ1-3; D perhaps matches TRBD1 (5 bases). The germline V and J ends were trimmed by 0 bases and 1 base, with 7 bases remaining between them. This CDR3 comprises 15 residues. Germline V gene data show CDR1 as MNHEY and CDR2 as SVGAGI. DNA for the CDR3: TGTGCCAGCAGTTACTCAGGGGATTCTGGAAACACCATATATTTT. Residues: CASSYSGDSGNTIYF.

This clone was seen a handful of times. The CDR3 DNA is TGTGCCAGCAGCTACAGTGCCGGGGCCATATATTTT. It encodes CASSYSAGAIYF. The V call is TRBV14, the J call TRBJ1-3; D not resolved. Germline CDR1 and CDR2: SGHDN and FVKESK. The V end lost 5 bases, the J end lost 11 bases, and 13 bases lay between the germline ends. The CDR3 consists of 12 residues. The complete variable domain, with remaining parts taken from reference TRBV14 and TRBJ1-3, reads EAGVTQFPSHSVIEKGQTVTLRCDPISGHDNLYWYRRVMGKEIKFLLHFVKESKQDESGMPNNRFLAERTGGTYSTLKVQPAELEDSGVYFCASSYSAGAIYFGEGSWLTVV.

CDR3 loop: CASSFRGDYNSPLHF. In nucleotides, the CDR3 is TGTGCCAGCAGCTTCAGGGGGGACTATAATTCACCCCTCCACTTT. The genes are TRBV7-8 and TRBJ1-6; TRBD1 aligns across 7 bases. Germline V gene lookup returns CDR1 SGHVS and CDR2 FQNEAQ. CDR3 length: 15 residues. After removal of 3 bases from V and 3 bases from J, the junction contained 2 bases not matched to a gene.